This T cell receptor (beta chain) was recovered during a study of T-cell reconstitution after alpha-beta-depleted transplantation in children. Preparation of the TCRbeta library was carried out with unique molecular identifiers. TCRdb reanalysed the PCR reads using MiXCR and keeps one entry per CDR3 protein. The table has about 1,000,000 distinct CDR3 sequences, roughly 29% seen once. This CDR3 region has 14 residues. The ends lost 2 bases at V and 12 bases at J; junction bases unmatched: 10. Germline V lookup: CDR1 GTSNPN, CDR2 SVGIG (reference sequence). This chain connects TRBV30 to TRBJ2-3, with 11 bases fitting TRBD2. The TCR originated in a boy in the first two years of life who had a stem cell transplant for SCID, so the T cells may come from the graft donor. The sample in question was PBMCs, mostly from graft donor cells, obtained 360 days after TCRalphabeta/CD19-depleted stem cell transplant. CDR3 nucleotides: TGTGCCTGGAGTAATTGGCTAGCGGGGGGAGTACAGTATTTT. This sequence encodes CAWSNWLAGGVQYF.